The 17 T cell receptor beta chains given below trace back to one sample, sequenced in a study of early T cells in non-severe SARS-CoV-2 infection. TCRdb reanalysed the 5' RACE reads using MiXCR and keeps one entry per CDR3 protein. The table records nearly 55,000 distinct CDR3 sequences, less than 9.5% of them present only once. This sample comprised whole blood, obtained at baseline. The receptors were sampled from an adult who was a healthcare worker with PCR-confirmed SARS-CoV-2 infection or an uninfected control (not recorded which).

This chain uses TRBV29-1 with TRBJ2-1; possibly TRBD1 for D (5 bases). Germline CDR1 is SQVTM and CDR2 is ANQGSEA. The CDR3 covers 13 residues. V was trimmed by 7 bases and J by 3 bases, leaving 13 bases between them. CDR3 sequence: CSAGGDSYNEQFF. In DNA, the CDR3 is TGCAGCGCCGGCGGAGACAGCTACAATGAGCAGTTCTTC.

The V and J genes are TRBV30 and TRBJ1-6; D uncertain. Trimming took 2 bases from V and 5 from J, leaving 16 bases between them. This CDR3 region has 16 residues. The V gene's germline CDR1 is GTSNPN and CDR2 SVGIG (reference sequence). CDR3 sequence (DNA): TGTGCCTGGAGTCGTGTCAGGAACAGAAATAATTCACCCCTCCACTTT. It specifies CAWSRVRNRNNSPLHF.

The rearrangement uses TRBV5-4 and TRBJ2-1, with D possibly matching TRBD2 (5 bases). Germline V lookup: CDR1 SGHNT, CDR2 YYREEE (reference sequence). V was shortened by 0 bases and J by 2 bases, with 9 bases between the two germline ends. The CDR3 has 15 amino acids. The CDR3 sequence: CASSLGGAAYNEQFF. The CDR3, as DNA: TGTGCCAGCAGCTTGGGGGGAGCCGCCTACAATGAGCAGTTCTTC.

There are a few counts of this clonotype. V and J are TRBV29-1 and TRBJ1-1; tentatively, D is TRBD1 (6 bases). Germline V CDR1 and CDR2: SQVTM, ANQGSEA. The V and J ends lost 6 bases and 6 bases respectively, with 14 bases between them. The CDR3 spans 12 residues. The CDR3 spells CSVQGAWAEAFF. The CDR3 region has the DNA TGCAGCGTACAGGGTGCATGGGCTGAAGCTTTCTTT.

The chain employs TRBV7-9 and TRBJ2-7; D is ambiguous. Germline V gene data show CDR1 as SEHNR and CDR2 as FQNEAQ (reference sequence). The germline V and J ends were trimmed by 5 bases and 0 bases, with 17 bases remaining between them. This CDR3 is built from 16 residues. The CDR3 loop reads CASSKGWASSSYEQYF. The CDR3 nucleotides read TGTGCCAGCAGCAAAGGGTGGGCCTCAAGCTCCTACGAGCAGTACTTC.

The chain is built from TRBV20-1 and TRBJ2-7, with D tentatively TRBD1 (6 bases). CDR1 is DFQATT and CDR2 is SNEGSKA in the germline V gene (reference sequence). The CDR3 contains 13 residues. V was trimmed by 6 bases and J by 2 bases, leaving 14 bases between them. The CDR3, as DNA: TGCAGTGCAAGCAACAGGGCAACCTACGAGCAGTACTTC. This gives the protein CSASNRATYEQYF.

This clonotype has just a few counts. The CDR3 DNA sequence: TGTGCCAGCAGCCGGTACCAAGAGACCCAGTACTTC. It specifies CASSRYQETQYF. The chain is built from TRBV7-2 and TRBJ2-5; the D is unclear. Germline CDR1 reads SGHTA; CDR2 reads FQGNSA. The V and J ends lost 5 bases and 0 bases respectively, with 4 bases between them. The CDR3 runs to 12 residues.

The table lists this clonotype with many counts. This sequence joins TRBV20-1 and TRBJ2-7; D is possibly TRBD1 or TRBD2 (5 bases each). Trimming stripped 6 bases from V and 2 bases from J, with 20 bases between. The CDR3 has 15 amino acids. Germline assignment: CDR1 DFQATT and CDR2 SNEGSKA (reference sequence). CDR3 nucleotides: TGCAGTGCACGCTACGGGCCTTGGGGGACCTACGAGCAGTACTTC. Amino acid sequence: CSARYGPWGTYEQYF.

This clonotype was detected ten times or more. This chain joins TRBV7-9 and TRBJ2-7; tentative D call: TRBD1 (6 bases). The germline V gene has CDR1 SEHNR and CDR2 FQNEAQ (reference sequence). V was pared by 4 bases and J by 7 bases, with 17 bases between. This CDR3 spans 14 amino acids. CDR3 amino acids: CASSWGTGQWEQYF. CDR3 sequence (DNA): TGTGCCAGCAGCTGGGGCACAGGGCAGTGGGAGCAGTACTTC.

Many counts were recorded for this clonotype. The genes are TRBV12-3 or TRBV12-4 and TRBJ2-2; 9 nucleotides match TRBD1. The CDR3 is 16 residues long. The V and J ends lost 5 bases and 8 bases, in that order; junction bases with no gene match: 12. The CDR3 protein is CASSTAGQGVTGELFF. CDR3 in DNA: TGTGCCAGCAGTACGGCGGGACAGGGCGTGACAGGGGAGCTGTTTTTT.

The CDR3 DNA sequence: TGTGCCTGGAGCTTCGGCGGGGAGACCCAGTACTTC. It encodes CAWSFGGETQYF. The chain carries TRBV30 and TRBJ2-5; D is perhaps TRBD2 (5 bases). Germline V CDR1 and CDR2: GTSNPN, SVGIG (reference sequence). The CDR3 contains 12 residues. Trimming pared 3 bases from V and 5 bases from J, leaving 10 bases between.

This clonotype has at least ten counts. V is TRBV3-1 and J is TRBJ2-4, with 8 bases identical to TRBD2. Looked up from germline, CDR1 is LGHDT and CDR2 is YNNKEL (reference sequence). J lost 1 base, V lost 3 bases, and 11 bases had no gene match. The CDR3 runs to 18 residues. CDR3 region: CASSHAAIAGSAKNIQYF. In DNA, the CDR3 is TGTGCCAGCAGCCATGCTGCGATAGCGGGATCGGCCAAAAACATTCAGTACTTC.

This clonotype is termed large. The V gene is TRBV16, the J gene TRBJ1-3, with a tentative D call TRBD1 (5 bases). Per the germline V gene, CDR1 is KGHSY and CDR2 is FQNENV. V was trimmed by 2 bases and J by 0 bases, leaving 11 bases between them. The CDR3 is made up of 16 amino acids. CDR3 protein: CASSQGRDDSGNTIYF. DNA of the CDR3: TGTGCCAGCAGCCAAGGCAGGGACGACTCTGGAAACACCATATATTTT.

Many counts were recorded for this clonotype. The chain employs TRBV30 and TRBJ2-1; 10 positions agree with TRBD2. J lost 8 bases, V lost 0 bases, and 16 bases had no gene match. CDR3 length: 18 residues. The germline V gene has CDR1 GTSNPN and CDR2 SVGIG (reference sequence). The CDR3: CAWSVRTSGLPFTYEQFF. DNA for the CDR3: TGTGCCTGGAGTGTACGGACTAGCGGACTCCCATTTACTTATGAGCAGTTCTTC.

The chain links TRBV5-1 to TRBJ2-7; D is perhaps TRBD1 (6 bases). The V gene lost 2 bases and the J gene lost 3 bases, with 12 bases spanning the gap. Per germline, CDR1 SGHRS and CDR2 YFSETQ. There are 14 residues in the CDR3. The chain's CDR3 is CASSFSPGDYEQYF. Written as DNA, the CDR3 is TGCGCCAGCAGCTTTTCTCCAGGGGACTACGAGCAGTACTTC.

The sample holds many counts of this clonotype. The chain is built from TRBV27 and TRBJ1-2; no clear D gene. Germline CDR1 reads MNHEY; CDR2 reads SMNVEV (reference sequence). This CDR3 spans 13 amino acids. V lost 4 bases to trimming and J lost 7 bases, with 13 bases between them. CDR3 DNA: TGTGCCAGCAGTTCCCCTGAGGAGGGTGGCTACACCTTC. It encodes CASSSPEEGGYTF.

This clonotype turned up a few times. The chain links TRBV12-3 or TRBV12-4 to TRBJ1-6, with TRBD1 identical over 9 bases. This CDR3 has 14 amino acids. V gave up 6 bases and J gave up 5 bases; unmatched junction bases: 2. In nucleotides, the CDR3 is TGTGCCAGCAGCAGGACAGGGGATAATTCACCCCTCCACTTT. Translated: CASSRTGDNSPLHF.